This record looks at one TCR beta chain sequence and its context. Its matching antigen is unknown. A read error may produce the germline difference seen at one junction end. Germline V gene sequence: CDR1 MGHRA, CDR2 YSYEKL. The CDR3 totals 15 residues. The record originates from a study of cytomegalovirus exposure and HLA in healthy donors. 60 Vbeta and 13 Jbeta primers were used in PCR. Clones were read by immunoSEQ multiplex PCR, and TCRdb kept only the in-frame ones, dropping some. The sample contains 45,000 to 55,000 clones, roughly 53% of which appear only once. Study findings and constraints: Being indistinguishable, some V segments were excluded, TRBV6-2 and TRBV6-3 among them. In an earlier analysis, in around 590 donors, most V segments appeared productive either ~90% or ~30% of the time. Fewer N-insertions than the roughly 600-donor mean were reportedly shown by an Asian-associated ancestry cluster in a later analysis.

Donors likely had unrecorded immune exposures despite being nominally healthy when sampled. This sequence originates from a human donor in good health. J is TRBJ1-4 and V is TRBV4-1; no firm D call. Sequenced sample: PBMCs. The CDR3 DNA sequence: TGTGCCAGCAGCCAAGTATCGTTGTTGGGCGAAAAACTGTTTTTT. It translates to CASSQVSLLGEKLFF.